The present T cell receptor (beta chain) was sequenced within a study of response to subunit inactivated influenza vaccine. Regarding the study as a whole: It was the authors' suggestion that each seasonal influenza vaccination recruits few new T cells.

One entry per CDR3 protein, called by TCRdb with MiXCR from the RT-PCR reads. Among about 180,000 distinct CDR3 sequences listed, around 9.2% were seen once. This clonotype was detected ten times or more. Its antigen is unknown. The source of this sequence is a man in his forties or fifties who received an inactivated influenza vaccine. The source material was non-naive T cells sorted from PBMCs, sampled on the day of vaccination.

CDR3 residues: CATSDQLAGGPGEQFF. CDR3 nucleotides: TGTGCCACCAGTGATCAACTAGCGGGAGGGCCAGGAGAGCAGTTCTTC. This chain uses TRBV24-1 with TRBJ2-1; the match to TRBD2 covers 13 bases. The germline V gene encodes CDR1 KGHDR and CDR2 SFDVKD. Trimming took 3 bases from V and 10 from J; bases not matched to a gene: 8. CDR3 length: 16 amino acids.